Listed below are T cell receptor beta chains from one sample, sequenced in a study of blood T cell repertoires in COVID-19. The data were produced by immunoSEQ multiplex PCR, yet TCRdb's version contains in-frame clones alone and is incomplete. The sample has 150,000 to 190,000 clones, 70% to 85% seen once. Sequenced material: peripheral blood. Every receptor here comes from a woman aged 45-60 years with acute or convalescent COVID-19. The CDR3 runs from the conserved cysteine through the conserved F or W. Each record gives: V gene, clone size, D gene, J gene, CDR3 protein, CDR3 DNA. A D gene is named only where the DNA matches it firmly. Expanded clones get a size class; other rows say once, few or many, or leave the size out.

TRBV18	NA	NA	TRBJ2-3	CASSPLDSTDTQYF	TGTGCCAGCTCACCACTGGACTCCACAGATACGCAGTATTTT
TRBV25-1	few	TRBD1	TRBJ1-2	CASSQGANYGYTF	TGTGCCAGCAGTCAGGGGGCCAACTATGGCTACACCTTC
TRBV5-4	NA	TRBD1	TRBJ1-2	CASSTGQGNYGYTF	TGTGCCAGCAGCACGGGACAGGGTAACTATGGCTACACCTTC
TRBV7-2	NA	TRBD2	TRBJ2-7	CASSLRGGTHSYEQYF	TGTGCCAGCAGCCTACGCGGGGGGACTCACTCCTACGAGCAGTACTTC
TRBV18	NA	NA	TRBJ2-5	CASSPDRGGETQYF	TGTGCCAGCTCTCCAGACAGGGGAGGGGAGACCCAGTACTTC
TRBV27	NA	NA	TRBJ1-4	CASSLRGTASGPLEKLFF	TGTGCCAGCAGTTTACGGGGTACCGCTAGTGGACCATTGGAAAAACTGTTTTTT
TRBV4-1	NA	NA	TRBJ1-5	CASSQGLSNQPQHF	TGCGCCAGCAGCCAAGGACTTAGCAATCAGCCCCAGCATTTT
TRBV13	NA	TRBD2	TRBJ2-1	CASSLTLGTNYNEQFF	TGTGCCAGCAGCTTAACCCTAGGGACTAATTACAATGAGCAGTTCTTC
TRBV6-5	few	TRBD1	TRBJ1-5	CASRRQGGSNQPQHF	TGTGCCAGCAGAAGACAGGGCGGGAGCAATCAGCCCCAGCATTTT
TRBV2	NA	TRBD2	TRBJ2-3	CASSETSGGTDTQYF	TGTGCCAGCAGTGAAACTAGCGGGGGGACAGATACGCAGTATTTT
TRBV7-6	NA	NA	TRBJ2-2	CASSLVGSGNTGELFF	TGTGCCAGCAGCTTAGTGGGTAGCGGGAACACCGGGGAGCTGTTTTTT
TRBV5-1	NA	NA	TRBJ1-2	CASSPSGERGYTF	TGCGCCAGCAGCCCCTCCGGGGAGCGAGGCTACACCTTC
TRBV24-1	NA	TRBD1	TRBJ1-4	CAPQGADEKLFF	TGTGCACCACAGGGGGCTGATGAAAAACTGTTTTTT